The T cell receptor beta chain under discussion was sequenced for a study of identical twins. TCRdb analysed the 5' RACE reads with MiXCR anew, one entry per CDR3 protein. The repertoire holds approximately 700,000 distinct CDR3 sequences, with roughly 20% as singletons. As to this clonotype: Its specificity is not known.

Whole-study findings and limits: There is a chance that invariant MAIT and iNKT cells partially muddied zero-insertion analyses.

The ends were cut back, 1 base at V and 1 base at J, with 7 bases in the middle. CDR1 ENHRY and CDR2 SYGVKD come from the germline V gene. The length of the CDR3 is 14 residues. This sample also appeared in a second study, on T cells expressing NK-cell markers. That source reports: Within the sequenced cohort of eight donors, seven exhibited HCMV seropositivity and one was seronegative. In six donors, dominant NKG2C+ clonotypes were about 1.0-7.0% of CD8+ T cells.

This sequence was found in a woman aged 18 to 35 in good health. The rearrangement uses TRBV10-3 and TRBJ1-1; D call uncertain. The specimen was PBMCs. CDR3 DNA sequence: TGTGCCATCAGTGAGTTTGCACAGAACACTGAAGCTTTCTTT. Translating gives CAISEFAQNTEAFF.